The clone carrying this T cell receptor (beta chain) was detected many times. Its antigen remains unidentified. Time point reported: patch test 1, 2 weeks after DPC sensitization. Treatment: therapeutic diphenylcyclopropenone sensitization with weekly scalp DPC. Donors were 18 to 70-year-old alopecia patients suitable for DPC. The data derive from a study of human T cells and chemical hapten exposure. Overall study context: Patients were given diphenylcyclopropenone on the scalp weekly across the roughly 25-week study. Study outcomes and limitations: No change in TCRs above 1 in 1000 frequency was produced by DPC sensitization. Compared with pre-sensitization or healthy control sets, expanded TCRs clustered more.

Germline trimming cut 6 bases from V and 5 bases from J; bases unmatched to any gene: 9. The V gene's germline CDR1 is MRHNA and CDR2 SNTAGT. There are 15 residues in the CDR3. TCRdb fed the RACE reads into MiXCR, producing one record per CDR3 protein. Seen here are around 77,000 distinct CDR3 sequences, approximately 9.8% observed once, and the top ten hold around 3.3%. This clonotype was sampled from a woman aged 40 to 49 with alopecia areata. Some clones in this sample may be carry-over from other donors' samples. Sequencing used whole blood, obtained in connection with sensitization to the hapten diphenylcyclopropenone (DPC). The genes are TRBV6-4 and TRBJ2-1; TRBD2 aligns across 8 bases. The CDR3 nucleotides are TGTGCCAGCAGCCCCTTGGCGGGGGGACACAATGAGCAGTTCTTC. Amino acids: CASSPLAGGHNEQFF.